This paragraph reports one TCR beta chain. These data originate in a study of blood T cell repertoires in COVID-19. Measured with immunoSEQ multiplex PCR; TCRdb has only the in-frame clones, and not every one. This sample has around 250,000 clones, with about 88% found just once. CDR1 is SGHKS, CDR2 YYEKEE, per germline (reference sequence). CDR3 size: 13 residues. V lost 1 base, J lost 7 bases, and 11 bases lay in between. Participant age was roughly 18 to 89 years, and participants resided in approximately 25 US areas. Sequencing used PBMCs or T cells enriched from blood (not recorded which). The sequence came from a man younger than 45 with acute COVID-19. The chain uses TRBV5-5 and TRBJ1-2; D not resolved. The CDR3 DNA is TGTGCCAGCAGCTTGTACGAACTTGGTGGCTACACCTTC. It yields the protein CASSLYELGGYTF.